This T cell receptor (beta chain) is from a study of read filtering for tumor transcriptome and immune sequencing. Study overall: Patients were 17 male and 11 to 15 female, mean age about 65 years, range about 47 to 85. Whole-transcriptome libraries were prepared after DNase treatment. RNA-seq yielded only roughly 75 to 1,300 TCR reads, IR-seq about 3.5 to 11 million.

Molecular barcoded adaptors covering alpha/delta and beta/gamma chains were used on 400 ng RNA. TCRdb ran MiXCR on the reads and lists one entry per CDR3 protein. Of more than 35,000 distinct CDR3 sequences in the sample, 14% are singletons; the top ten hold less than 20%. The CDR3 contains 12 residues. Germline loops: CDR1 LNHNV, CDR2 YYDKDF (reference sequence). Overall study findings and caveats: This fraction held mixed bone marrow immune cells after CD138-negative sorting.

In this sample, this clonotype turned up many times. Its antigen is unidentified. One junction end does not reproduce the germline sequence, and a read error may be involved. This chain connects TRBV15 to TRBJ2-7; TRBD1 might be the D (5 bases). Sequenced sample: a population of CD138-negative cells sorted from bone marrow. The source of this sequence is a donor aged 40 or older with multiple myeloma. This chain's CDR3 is CATSRDGHLLNF. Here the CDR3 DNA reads TGTGCCACCAGCAGAGATGGACACCTCTTGAACTTC.